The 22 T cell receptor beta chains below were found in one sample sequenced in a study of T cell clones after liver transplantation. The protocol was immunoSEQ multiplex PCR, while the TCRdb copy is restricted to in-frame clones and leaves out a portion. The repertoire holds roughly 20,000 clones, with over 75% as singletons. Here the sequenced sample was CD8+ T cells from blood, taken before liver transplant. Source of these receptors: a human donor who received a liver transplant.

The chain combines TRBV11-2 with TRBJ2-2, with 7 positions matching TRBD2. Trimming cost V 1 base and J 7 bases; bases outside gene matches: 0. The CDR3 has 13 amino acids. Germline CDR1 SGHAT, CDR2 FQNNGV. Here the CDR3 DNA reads TGTGCCAGCAGCTTAGGCGGGAGCGGGGAGCTGTTTTTT. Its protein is CASSLGGSGELFF.

The CDR3 region has the DNA TGTGCCATCCCGGGGTCCAAACCCAATGAGCAGTTCTTC. Translation gives CAIPGSKPNEQFF. This chain connects TRBV10-3 to TRBJ2-1, with D possibly matching TRBD2 (5 bases). V lost 8 bases, J lost 6 bases, and 14 bases lay in between. Germline loops: CDR1 ENHRY, CDR2 SYGVKD. The CDR3 extends over 13 amino acids.

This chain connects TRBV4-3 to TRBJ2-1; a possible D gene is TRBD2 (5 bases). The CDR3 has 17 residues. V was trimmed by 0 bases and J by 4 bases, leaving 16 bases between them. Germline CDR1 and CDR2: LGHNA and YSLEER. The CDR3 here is CASSQDQRLLAYNEQFF. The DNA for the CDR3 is TGCGCCAGCAGCCAAGATCAAAGACTACTGGCGTACAATGAGCAGTTCTTC.

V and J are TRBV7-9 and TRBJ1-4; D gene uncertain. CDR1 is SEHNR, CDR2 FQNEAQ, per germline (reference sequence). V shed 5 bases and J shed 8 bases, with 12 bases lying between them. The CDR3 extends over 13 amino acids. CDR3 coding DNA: TGTGCCAGCAGCATAGACCCCTCCGAAAAACTGTTTTTT. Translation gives CASSIDPSEKLFF.

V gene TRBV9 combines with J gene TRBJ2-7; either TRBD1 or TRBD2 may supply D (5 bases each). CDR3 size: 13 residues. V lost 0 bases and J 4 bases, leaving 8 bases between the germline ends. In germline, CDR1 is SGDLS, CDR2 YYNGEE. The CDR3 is CASSVGDVYEQYF. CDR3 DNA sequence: TGTGCCAGCAGCGTAGGGGACGTTTACGAGCAGTACTTC.

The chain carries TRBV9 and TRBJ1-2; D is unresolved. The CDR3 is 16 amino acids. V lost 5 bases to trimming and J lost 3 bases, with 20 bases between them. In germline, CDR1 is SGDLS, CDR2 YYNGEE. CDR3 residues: CASSGLKAGIDYGYTF. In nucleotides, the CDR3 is TGTGCCAGCAGTGGTTTGAAGGCTGGGATTGACTATGGCTACACCTTC.

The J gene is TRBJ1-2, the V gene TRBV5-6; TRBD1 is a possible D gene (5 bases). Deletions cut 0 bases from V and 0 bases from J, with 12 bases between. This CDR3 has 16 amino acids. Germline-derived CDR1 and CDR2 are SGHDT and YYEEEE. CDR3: CASSLADTGTNYGYTF. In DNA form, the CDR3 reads TGTGCCAGCAGCTTGGCCGACACAGGCACTAACTATGGCTACACCTTC.

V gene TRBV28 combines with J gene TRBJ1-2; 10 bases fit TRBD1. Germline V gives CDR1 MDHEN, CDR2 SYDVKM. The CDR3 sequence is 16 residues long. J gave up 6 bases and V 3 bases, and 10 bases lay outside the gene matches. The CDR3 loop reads CASSFSRTGGSDGYTF. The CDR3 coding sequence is TGTGCCAGCAGTTTCTCCAGGACAGGGGGGAGTGATGGCTACACCTTC.

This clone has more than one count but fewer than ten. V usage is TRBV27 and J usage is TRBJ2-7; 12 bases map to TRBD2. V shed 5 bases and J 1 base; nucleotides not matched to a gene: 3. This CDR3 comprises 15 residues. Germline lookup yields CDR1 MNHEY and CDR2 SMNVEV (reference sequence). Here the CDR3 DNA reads TGTGCCAGCAGTCCGACTAGCGGGGGTTCCTACGAGCAGTACTTC. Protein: CASSPTSGGSYEQYF.

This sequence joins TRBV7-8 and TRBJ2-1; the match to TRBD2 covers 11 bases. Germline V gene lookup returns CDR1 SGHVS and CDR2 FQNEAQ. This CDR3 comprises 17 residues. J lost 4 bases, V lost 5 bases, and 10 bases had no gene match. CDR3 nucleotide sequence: TGTGCCAGCAGCGGAGCCGGGACTAGCGGAAGGTACAATGAGCAGTTCTTC. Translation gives CASSGAGTSGRYNEQFF.

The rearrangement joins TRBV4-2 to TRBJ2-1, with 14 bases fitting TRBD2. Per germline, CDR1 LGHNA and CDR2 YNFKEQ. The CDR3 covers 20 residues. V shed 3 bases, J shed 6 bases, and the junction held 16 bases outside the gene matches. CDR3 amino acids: CASSQGIRLAGGPSINEQFF. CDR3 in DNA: TGTGCCAGCAGCCAGGGGATCCGACTAGCGGGAGGGCCGAGTATCAATGAGCAGTTCTTC.

The CDR3 DNA follows: TGTGCCAGCAGCCCCGGGACACCGAACACTGAAGCTTTCTTT. It encodes CASSPGTPNTEAFF. The chain uses TRBV14 and TRBJ1-1; D is perhaps TRBD1 (6 bases). V lost 4 bases to trimming and J lost 1 base, with 10 bases between them. CDR3 length equals 14 residues. CDR1 is SGHDN, CDR2 FVKESK, per germline.

DNA for the CDR3: TGTGCCAGCAGTTTAAGACAGGGGCAAGAGACCCAGTACTTC. The encoded protein is CASSLRQGQETQYF. This rearrangement joins TRBV27 to TRBJ2-5; TRBD1 aligns across 8 bases. Germline lookup yields CDR1 MNHEY and CDR2 SMNVEV (reference sequence). V shed 2 bases and J 2 bases; nucleotides not matched to a gene: 1. CDR3 size: 14 residues.

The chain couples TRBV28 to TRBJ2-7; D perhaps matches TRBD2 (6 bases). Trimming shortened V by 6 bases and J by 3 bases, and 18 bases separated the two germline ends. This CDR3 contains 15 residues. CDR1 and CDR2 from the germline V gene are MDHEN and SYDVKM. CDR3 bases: TGTGCCAGCAGCCCGTCTAGCGTCGGGGGCTACGAGCAGTACTTC. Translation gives CASSPSSVGGYEQYF.

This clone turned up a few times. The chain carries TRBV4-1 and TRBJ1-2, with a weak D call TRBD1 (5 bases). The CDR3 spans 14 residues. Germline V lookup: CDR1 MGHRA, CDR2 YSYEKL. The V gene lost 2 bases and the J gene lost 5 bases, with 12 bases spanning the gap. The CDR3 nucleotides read TGCGCCAGCAGCCAAATCAGGGCCGGATATGGCTACACCTTC. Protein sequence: CASSQIRAGYGYTF.

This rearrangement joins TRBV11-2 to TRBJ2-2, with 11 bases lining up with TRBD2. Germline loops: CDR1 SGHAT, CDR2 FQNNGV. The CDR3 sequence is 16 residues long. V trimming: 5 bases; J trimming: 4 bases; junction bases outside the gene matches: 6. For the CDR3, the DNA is TGTGCCAGCAGCCATAGCGGGAGGGCGCGCACCGGGGAGCTGTTTTTT. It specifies CASSHSGRARTGELFF.

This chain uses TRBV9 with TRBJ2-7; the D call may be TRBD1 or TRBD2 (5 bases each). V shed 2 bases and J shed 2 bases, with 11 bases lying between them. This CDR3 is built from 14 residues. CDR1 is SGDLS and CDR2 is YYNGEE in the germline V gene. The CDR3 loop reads CASSVGRQTYEQYF. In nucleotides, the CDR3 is TGTGCCAGCAGCGTTGGGAGACAGACCTACGAGCAGTACTTC.

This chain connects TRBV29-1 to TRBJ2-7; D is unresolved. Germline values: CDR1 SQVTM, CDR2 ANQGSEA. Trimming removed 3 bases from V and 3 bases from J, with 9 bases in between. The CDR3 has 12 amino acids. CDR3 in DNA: TGCAGCGTTGATGGTTTGGGCTACGAGCAGTACTTC. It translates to CSVDGLGYEQYF.

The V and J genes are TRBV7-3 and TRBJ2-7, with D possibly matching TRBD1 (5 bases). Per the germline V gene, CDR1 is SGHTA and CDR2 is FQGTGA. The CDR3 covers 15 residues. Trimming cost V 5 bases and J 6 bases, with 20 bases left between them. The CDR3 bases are TGTGCCAGCAGCCTCGGCTTAGGCAGGGCGCCCGAGCAGTACTTC. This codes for CASSLGLGRAPEQYF. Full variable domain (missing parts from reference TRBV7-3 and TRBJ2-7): GAGVSQTPSNKVTEKGKYVELRCDPISGHTALYWYRQSLGQGPEFLIYFQGTGAADDSGLPNDRFFAVRPEGSVSTLKIQRTERGDSAVYLCASSLGLGRAPEQYFGPGTRLTVT.

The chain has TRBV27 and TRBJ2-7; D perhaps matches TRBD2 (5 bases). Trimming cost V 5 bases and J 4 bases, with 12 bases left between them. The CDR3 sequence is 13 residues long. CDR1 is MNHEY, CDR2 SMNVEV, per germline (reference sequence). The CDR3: CASSPRGGYEQYF. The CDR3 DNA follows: TGTGCCAGCAGTCCACGTGGAGGTTACGAGCAGTACTTC.

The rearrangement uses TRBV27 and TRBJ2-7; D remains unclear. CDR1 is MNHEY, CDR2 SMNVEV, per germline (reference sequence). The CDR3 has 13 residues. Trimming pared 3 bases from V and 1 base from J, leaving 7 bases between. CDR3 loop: CASSFLGSYEQYF. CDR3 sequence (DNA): TGTGCCAGCAGTTTCCTTGGGTCCTACGAGCAGTACTTC.

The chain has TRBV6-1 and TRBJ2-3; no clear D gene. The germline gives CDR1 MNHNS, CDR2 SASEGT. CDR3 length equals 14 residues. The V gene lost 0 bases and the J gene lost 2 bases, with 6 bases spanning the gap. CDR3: CASSEARNTDTQYF. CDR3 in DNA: TGTGCCAGCAGTGAAGCGAGAAACACAGATACGCAGTATTTT.